The rows below give T cell receptor beta chains drawn from one sample of a study of shared clonotypes between healthy human individuals. Some clones are missing from TCRdb's copy, which holds only in-frame ones; the method was immunoSEQ multiplex PCR. This sample has 600,000 to 750,000 clones; approximately 79% occur once, and the top ten carry around 1.8%. Material for sequencing was memory CD4+ T cells sorted from blood. The receptors were sampled from a woman aged 25 to 45 in good health. Both conserved end residues are part of each CDR3. The order of the fields is V gene, clone size, D gene, J gene, CDR3 protein, CDR3 DNA. The D gene is left open where the match is weak. For some rows the clone size is stated as once, few or many, or as a class when expanded; others skip it.

V gene: TRBV4-1; clone size: once; D gene: -; J gene: TRBJ2-7; CDR3 protein: CASSQESRYSYEQYF; CDR3 DNA: TGCGCCAGCAGCCAAGAGAGCAGATACTCCTACGAGCAGTACTTC
V gene: TRBV30; clone size: few; D gene: TRBD1; J gene: TRBJ2-1; CDR3 protein: CAWRKGGFYNEQFF; CDR3 DNA: TGTGCCTGGAGGAAAGGGGGCTTCTACAATGAGCAGTTCTTC
V gene: TRBV5-1; clone size: few; D gene: TRBD2; J gene: TRBJ2-7; CDR3 protein: CASSWGTSGSYEQYF; CDR3 DNA: TGCGCCAGCAGCTGGGGGACTAGCGGGAGCTACGAGCAGTACTTC
V gene: TRBV27; clone size: -; D gene: -; J gene: TRBJ2-5; CDR3 protein: CASSPPPRVSGQETQYF; CDR3 DNA: TGTGCCAGCAGTCCCCCTCCCCGGGTTAGCGGCCAGGAGACCCAGTACTTC
V gene: TRBV7-6; clone size: -; D gene: TRBD2; J gene: TRBJ2-1; CDR3 protein: CASSSRTSGSGRNEQFF; CDR3 DNA: TGTGCCAGCAGCTCTAGGACTAGCGGGAGTGGGAGGAATGAGCAGTTCTTC
V gene: TRBV19; clone size: -; D gene: TRBD1; J gene: TRBJ1-5; CDR3 protein: CASSLQPLRDSHQPQHF; CDR3 DNA: TGTGCCAGTAGCCTCCAGCCGCTCCGGGACAGTCATCAGCCCCAGCATTTT
V gene: TRBV28; clone size: -; D gene: -; J gene: TRBJ1-2; CDR3 protein: CASSFHRVLYGYTF; CDR3 DNA: TGTGCCAGCAGTTTCCACAGGGTACTCTATGGCTACACCTTC
V gene: TRBV19; clone size: -; D gene: TRBD2; J gene: TRBJ2-7; CDR3 protein: CASSTSGGRFYEQYF; CDR3 DNA: TGTGCCAGTAGTACCTCGGGAGGCCGTTTCTACGAGCAGTACTTC
V gene: TRBV6-1; clone size: -; D gene: TRBD2; J gene: TRBJ2-5; CDR3 protein: CASSERGQETQYF; CDR3 DNA: TGTGCCAGCAGTGAGCGGGGGCAAGAGACCCAGTACTTC
V gene: TRBV5-1; clone size: -; D gene: TRBD1; J gene: TRBJ2-2; CDR3 protein: CASYGTVRGGELFF; CDR3 DNA: TGCGCCAGCTATGGGACAGTCAGGGGCGGGGAGCTGTTTTTT
V gene: TRBV7-3; clone size: many; D gene: -; J gene: TRBJ1-1; CDR3 protein: CASSPLGAGNTEAFF; CDR3 DNA: TGTGCCAGCAGCCCCCTAGGGGCAGGGAACACTGAAGCTTTCTTT
V gene: TRBV11-2; clone size: -; D gene: -; J gene: TRBJ2-3; CDR3 protein: CASSLNRGTDTQYF; CDR3 DNA: TGTGCCAGCAGCTTAAATCGGGGCACAGATACGCAGTATTTT
V gene: TRBV5-1; clone size: many; D gene: TRBD1; J gene: TRBJ1-1; CDR3 protein: CASSSGTGGTEAFF; CDR3 DNA: TGCGCCAGCAGCTCCGGGACAGGTGGCACTGAAGCTTTCTTT
V gene: TRBV28; clone size: -; D gene: TRBD2; J gene: TRBJ2-5; CDR3 protein: CASRSASGRVGTQYF; CDR3 DNA: TGTGCCAGCAGATCCGCTAGCGGGAGGGTAGGGACCCAGTACTTC
V gene: TRBV10-2; clone size: -; D gene: TRBD2; J gene: TRBJ2-3; CDR3 protein: CASTLGGRFADTQYF; CDR3 DNA: TGCGCCAGCACTCTTGGCGGGAGATTTGCAGATACGCAGTATTTT
V gene: TRBV5-1; clone size: -; D gene: TRBD2; J gene: TRBJ2-7; CDR3 protein: CASSLEGGAVYEQYF; CDR3 DNA: TGCGCCAGCAGCTTGGAGGGAGGGGCAGTCTACGAGCAGTACTTC
V gene: TRBV10-3; clone size: -; D gene: -; J gene: TRBJ2-5; CDR3 protein: CATRDPPETQYF; CDR3 DNA: TGTGCCACTCGAGACCCCCCAGAGACCCAGTACTTC
V gene: TRBV5-5; clone size: -; D gene: -; J gene: TRBJ1-1; CDR3 protein: CASSFRSNTEAFF; CDR3 DNA: TGTGCCAGCAGCTTCCGCAGTAACACTGAAGCTTTCTTT
V gene: TRBV5-1; clone size: -; D gene: TRBD2; J gene: TRBJ2-3; CDR3 protein: CASSLAGEDTQYF; CDR3 DNA: TGCGCCAGCAGCTTAGCGGGAGAAGATACGCAGTATTTT
V gene: TRBV9; clone size: -; D gene: TRBD1; J gene: TRBJ1-3; CDR3 protein: CASSVDIRQGDTIYF; CDR3 DNA: TGTGCCAGCAGCGTAGACATCCGACAGGGGGACACCATATATTTT
V gene: TRBV29-1; clone size: many; D gene: -; J gene: TRBJ2-3; CDR3 protein: CSVEANPSGVSTDTQYF; CDR3 DNA: TGCAGCGTTGAAGCTAACCCCAGTGGGGTTAGCACAGATACGCAGTATTTT
V gene: TRBV18; clone size: -; D gene: TRBD2; J gene: TRBJ2-2; CDR3 protein: CASSPVEAGEGGELFF; CDR3 DNA: TGTGCCAGCTCACCCGTGGAAGCGGGAGAGGGCGGGGAGCTGTTTTTT
V gene: TRBV21-1; clone size: -; D gene: -; J gene: TRBJ2-5; CDR3 protein: CAIQLRGHQETQYF; CDR3 DNA: TGTGCCATTCAACTTCGGGGGCACCAAGAGACCCAGTACTTC
V gene: TRBV27; clone size: -; D gene: TRBD1; J gene: TRBJ2-2; CDR3 protein: CASRSLGQSNTGELFF; CDR3 DNA: TGTGCCAGCAGAAGCTTGGGACAGTCGAACACCGGGGAGCTGTTTTTT
V gene: TRBV7-9; clone size: -; D gene: -; J gene: TRBJ2-5; CDR3 protein: CASSSLTATQYF; CDR3 DNA: TGTGCCAGCAGCTCCTTGACGGCGACCCAGTACTTC
V gene: TRBV7-2; clone size: few; D gene: -; J gene: TRBJ2-3; CDR3 protein: CASSLLRTDTQYF; CDR3 DNA: TGTGCCAGCAGCCTACTACGCACAGATACGCAGTATTTT
V gene: TRBV7-9; clone size: few; D gene: TRBD2; J gene: TRBJ2-1; CDR3 protein: CASRTSGRGDEQFF; CDR3 DNA: TGTGCCAGCAGGACTAGCGGGAGAGGAGATGAGCAGTTCTTC
V gene: TRBV19; clone size: -; D gene: -; J gene: TRBJ2-3; CDR3 protein: CASSNRPGSTDTQYF; CDR3 DNA: TGTGCCAGTAGCAATAGACCCGGGAGCACAGATACGCAGTATTTT
V gene: TRBV5-4; clone size: -; D gene: -; J gene: TRBJ2-1; CDR3 protein: CASSLAAGRFDNEQFF; CDR3 DNA: TGTGCCAGCAGCTTGGCGGCGGGAAGGTTCGACAATGAGCAGTTCTTC
V gene: TRBV27; clone size: few; D gene: -; J gene: TRBJ1-1; CDR3 protein: CASFRTATLPNTEAFF; CDR3 DNA: TGTGCCAGCTTTAGGACGGCAACCCTACCGAACACTGAAGCTTTCTTT
V gene: TRBV18; clone size: few; D gene: -; J gene: TRBJ2-1; CDR3 protein: CASSPWQPNEQFF; CDR3 DNA: TGTGCCAGCTCACCTTGGCAGCCCAATGAGCAGTTCTTC
V gene: TRBV19; clone size: once; D gene: -; J gene: TRBJ1-5; CDR3 protein: CAGNRVGQPQHF; CDR3 DNA: TGTGCCGGCAACAGGGTTGGGCAGCCCCAGCATTTT
V gene: TRBV2; clone size: -; D gene: -; J gene: TRBJ2-7; CDR3 protein: CASSEGRGASIHF; CDR3 DNA: TGTGCCAGCAGTGAGGGGCGTGGGGCTAGCATCCACTTC
V gene: TRBV4-1; clone size: -; D gene: -; J gene: TRBJ1-4; CDR3 protein: CASSQYQSNEKLFF; CDR3 DNA: TGCGCCAGCAGCCAATACCAGTCGAATGAAAAACTGTTTTTT
V gene: TRBV9; clone size: -; D gene: -; J gene: TRBJ2-1; CDR3 protein: CASSVVGDEQFF; CDR3 DNA: TGTGCCAGCAGCGTAGTAGGGGATGAGCAGTTCTTC
V gene: TRBV4-1; clone size: -; D gene: -; J gene: TRBJ2-1; CDR3 protein: CASSQEGAVYNEQFF; CDR3 DNA: TGCGCCAGCAGCCAAGAGGGCGCTGTCTACAATGAGCAGTTCTTC
V gene: TRBV29-1; clone size: once; D gene: TRBD2; J gene: TRBJ2-7; CDR3 protein: CSVGTSGGSEQYF; CDR3 DNA: TGCAGCGTGGGGACTAGCGGGGGAAGCGAGCAGTACTTC
V gene: TRBV29-1; clone size: -; D gene: TRBD1; J gene: TRBJ1-1; CDR3 protein: CSGSQGAGPEAFF; CDR3 DNA: TGCAGCGGGTCACAGGGGGCCGGGCCTGAAGCTTTCTTT
V gene: TRBV19; clone size: -; D gene: -; J gene: TRBJ1-4; CDR3 protein: CASSTATNEKLFF; CDR3 DNA: TGTGCCAGTAGTACCGCAACTAATGAAAAACTGTTTTTT
V gene: TRBV4-1; clone size: few; D gene: -; J gene: TRBJ1-3; CDR3 protein: CASSQVLVDSGNTIYF; CDR3 DNA: TGCGCCAGCAGCCAAGTCCTGGTAGATTCGGGAAACACCATATATTTT
V gene: TRBV2; clone size: once; D gene: -; J gene: TRBJ1-5; CDR3 protein: CASSAGRDWGQPQHF; CDR3 DNA: TGTGCCAGCAGTGCGGGCAGGGACTGGGGACAGCCCCAGCATTTT
V gene: TRBV2; clone size: -; D gene: -; J gene: TRBJ2-1; CDR3 protein: CASSGKVEQFF; CDR3 DNA: TGTGCCAGCAGTGGAAAGGTTGAGCAGTTCTTC
V gene: TRBV10-3; clone size: few; D gene: -; J gene: TRBJ1-5; CDR3 protein: CAISESSNQPQHF; CDR3 DNA: TGTGCCATCAGTGAGTCCAGCAATCAGCCCCAGCATTTT
V gene: TRBV28; clone size: -; D gene: -; J gene: TRBJ2-5; CDR3 protein: CASSASRRTQETQYF; CDR3 DNA: TGTGCCAGCAGTGCGTCCCGACGGACACAAGAGACCCAGTACTTC
V gene: TRBV4-1; clone size: -; D gene: -; J gene: TRBJ2-7; CDR3 protein: CASSQDRGQRGYYEQYF; CDR3 DNA: TGCGCCAGCAGCCAAGATCGGGGGCAGCGGGGATACTACGAGCAGTACTTC
V gene: TRBV11-3; clone size: -; D gene: TRBD1; J gene: TRBJ2-2; CDR3 protein: CASSLGQGDTGELFF; CDR3 DNA: TGTGCCAGCAGCTTAGGCCAGGGGGACACCGGGGAGCTGTTTTTT
V gene: TRBV5-1; clone size: few; D gene: TRBD1; J gene: TRBJ2-1; CDR3 protein: CASSSTTGVSYNEQFF; CDR3 DNA: TGCGCCAGCAGCTCAACTACAGGGGTGTCCTACAATGAGCAGTTCTTC
V gene: TRBV5-1; clone size: -; D gene: -; J gene: TRBJ2-1; CDR3 protein: CASSLGSDGRIGLRLF; CDR3 DNA: TGCGCCAGCAGCCTGGGATCAGACGGGCGCATTGGGTTGCGGCTCTTC
V gene: TRBV19; clone size: -; D gene: TRBD1; J gene: TRBJ2-7; CDR3 protein: CASSSPPGQGAYEQYF; CDR3 DNA: TGTGCCAGTAGTAGTCCACCGGGACAGGGCGCCTACGAGCAGTACTTC